This T cell receptor (beta chain) was found in a study of blood T cell repertoires in COVID-19. Study-wide background: The origin of the acute and convalescent COVID-19 samples was the United States, Italy and Spain.

The CDR3 is 14 residues long. J lost 3 bases, V lost 0 bases, and 0 bases had no gene match. CDR1 and CDR2 from the germline V gene are SGHNT and YYREEE (reference sequence). Per the study methods: Amplified reference gene primers provided the basis for estimating nucleated cell counts. The method was immunoSEQ multiplex PCR; TCRdb's version includes in-frame clones alone and lacks a portion of them. That table supplies the V and J calls and clone size; D and trimming were determined from the DNA. This table has 97,000 or so clones, 65% to 90% appearing once. The chain links TRBV5-4 to TRBJ2-3; TRBD2 aligns across 8 bases. The sequence came from a man in his 70s with active or convalescent COVID-19. The specimen sequenced was peripheral blood. In nucleotides, the CDR3 is TGTGCCAGCAGCTTGGCGGGGGGGACAGATACGCAGTATTTT. Translated: CASSLAGGTDTQYF.